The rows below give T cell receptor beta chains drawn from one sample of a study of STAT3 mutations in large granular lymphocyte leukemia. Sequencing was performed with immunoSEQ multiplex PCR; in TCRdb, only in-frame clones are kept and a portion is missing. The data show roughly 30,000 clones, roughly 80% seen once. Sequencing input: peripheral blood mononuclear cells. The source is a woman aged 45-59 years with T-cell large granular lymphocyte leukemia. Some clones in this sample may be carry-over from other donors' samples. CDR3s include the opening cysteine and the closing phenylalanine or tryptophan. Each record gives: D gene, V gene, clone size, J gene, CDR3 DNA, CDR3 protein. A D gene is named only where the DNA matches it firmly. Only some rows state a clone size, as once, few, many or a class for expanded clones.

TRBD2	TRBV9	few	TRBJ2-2	TGTGCCAGCAGCGTAGGGGGGCTAGCGGGAGCCGGGGAGCTGTTTTTT	CASSVGGLAGAGELFF
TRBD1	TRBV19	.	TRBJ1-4	TGTGCCAGTAGTCTGAGGACAGGGGGCAGGGAAAAACTGTTTTTT	CASSLRTGGREKLFF
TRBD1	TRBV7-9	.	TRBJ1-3	TGTGCCAGCAGCCGAACACAGGGGTCTGGAAACACCATATATTTT	CASSRTQGSGNTIYF
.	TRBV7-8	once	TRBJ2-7	TGTGCCAGCAGCTTTGCCACTAGTCGCCCCGAGCAGTACTTC	CASSFATSRPEQYF
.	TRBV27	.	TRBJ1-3	TGTGCCAGCAGTTCTACGTCGGGCAGGGCCTACTCTGGAAACACCATATATTTT	CASSSTSGRAYSGNTIYF
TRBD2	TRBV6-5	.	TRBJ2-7	TGTGCCAGCAGTTACCGAGGGCGGGAGTGGGACGAGCAGTACTTC	CASSYRGREWDEQYF
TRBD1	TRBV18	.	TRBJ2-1	TGTGCCAGCTCACCCAGGACAGGCGAGCAGTTCTTC	CASSPRTGEQFF
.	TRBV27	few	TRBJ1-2	TGTGCCAGCAGTTCGCCGGCGGGCTATGGCTACACCTTC	CASSSPAGYGYTF
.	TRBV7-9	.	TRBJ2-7	TGTGCCAGCAGCTTAGGGAGTGCTCCTGAAGAGCAGTACTTC	CASSLGSAPEEQYF
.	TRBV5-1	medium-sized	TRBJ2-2	TGCGCCAGCAGCTTTGACGGAAACACCGGGGAGCTGTTTTTT	CASSFDGNTGELFF
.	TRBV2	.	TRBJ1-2	TGTGCCTCCGCCGTCGCAAACTATGGCTACACCTTC	CASAVANYGYTF
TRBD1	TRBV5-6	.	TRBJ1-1	TGTGCCAGCAGCCGAGAGGGGACAGGGAACACTGAAGCTTTCTTT	CASSREGTGNTEAFF
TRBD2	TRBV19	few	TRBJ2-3	TGTGCCAGTAGCATACCAAATCTAGCGGGTTCTACAGATACGCAGTATTTT	CASSIPNLAGSTDTQYF
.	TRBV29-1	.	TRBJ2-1	TGCAGCGTTGCAGCCGGGACGGGGGTCTATTACAATGAGCAGTTCTTC	CSVAAGTGVYYNEQFF
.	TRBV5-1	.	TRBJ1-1	TGCGCCAGCAGCTGGGACGGAGGAACTTACACTGAAGCTTTCTTT	CASSWDGGTYTEAFF
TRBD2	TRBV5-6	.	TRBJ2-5	TGTGCCAGCAGCTGGGGACTAGCGGGAGGATTTGAGACCCAGTACTTC	CASSWGLAGGFETQYF
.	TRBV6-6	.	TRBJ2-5	TGTGCCAGCAGTTCCGGGCAGGGGAGAGAGACCCAGTACTTC	CASSSGQGRETQYF
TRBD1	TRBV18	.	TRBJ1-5	TGTGCCAGCTCAGAACAGGGGGTGGCTCAGCCCCAGCATTTT	CASSEQGVAQPQHF
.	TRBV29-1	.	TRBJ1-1	TGCAGCGCCCATATTAACACTGAAGCTTTCTTT	CSAHINTEAFF
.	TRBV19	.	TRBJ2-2	TGTGCCAGTACCGCCTGGGGGGAGCTGTTTTTT	CASTAWGELFF
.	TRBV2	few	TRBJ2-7	TGTGCCAGCAGTGAAGGGCTACGTGAGCAGTACTTC	CASSEGLREQYF
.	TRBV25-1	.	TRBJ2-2	TGTGCCAGCAGTGAAAGCGGGCTCTGGAACACCGGGGAGCTGTTTTTT	CASSESGLWNTGELFF
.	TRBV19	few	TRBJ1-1	TGTGCCAGTAGTATAGGCCAGCTGAACACTGAAGCTTTCTTT	CASSIGQLNTEAFF
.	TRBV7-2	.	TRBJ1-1	TGTGCCAGCAGCTCATGGGGGGGACACACTGAAGCTTTCTTT	CASSSWGGHTEAFF
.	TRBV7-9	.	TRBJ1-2	TGTGCCAGCAGCCCAAACCTTCCTGCTAACTATGGCTACACCTTC	CASSPNLPANYGYTF
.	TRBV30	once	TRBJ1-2	TGTGCCTGGAGGGACAGCGACAGGACCTGGCGGGGCTACACCTTC	CAWRDSDRTWRGYTF
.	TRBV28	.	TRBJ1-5	TGTGCTGGAGGACCCAATCAGCCCCAGCATTTT	CAGGPNQPQHF
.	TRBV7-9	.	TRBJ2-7	TGTGCCAGCAGCTTTAGTTACGAGCAGTACTTC	CASSFSYEQYF
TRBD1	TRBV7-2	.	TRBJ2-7	TGTGCCAGCAGTCGCGGACAGGGCGAAGAGCAGTACTTC	CASSRGQGEEQYF
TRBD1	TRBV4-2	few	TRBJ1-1	TGTGCCAGCAGCCAATCTCACGACAGGGGGAACACTGAAGCTTTCTTT	CASSQSHDRGNTEAFF
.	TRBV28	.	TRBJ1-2	TGTGCCAGCAGTTTGCGAGAGCGTGGCTATGGCTACACCTTC	CASSLRERGYGYTF
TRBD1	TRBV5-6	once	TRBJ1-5	TGTGCCAGCAGCCCGTGGACAGGGCGCGGTCAGCCCCAGCATTTT	CASSPWTGRGQPQHF
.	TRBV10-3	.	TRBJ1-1	TGTGCCATAGGTGTTTCGAACACTGAAGCTTTCTTT	CAIGVSNTEAFF
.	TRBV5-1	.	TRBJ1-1	TGCGCCAGCAGGCAACAGGGCTCGAACACTGAAGCTTTCTTT	CASRQQGSNTEAFF
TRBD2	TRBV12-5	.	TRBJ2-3	TGTGCTAGTGGTTTGGGGTTAGCGGGAGGGCCCTGGGATACGCAGTATTTT	CASGLGLAGGPWDTQYF
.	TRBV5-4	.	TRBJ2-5	TGTGCCAGCAGCCCGACAGGACAAGAGACCCAGTACTTC	CASSPTGQETQYF
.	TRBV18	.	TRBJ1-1	TGTGCCAGCTCACCCGGCTGGGAGGCTGAAGCTTTCTTT	CASSPGWEAEAFF
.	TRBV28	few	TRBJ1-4	TGTGCCAGCAGTTTCTTAGCTCTGGCTGAAAAACTGTTTTTT	CASSFLALAEKLFF
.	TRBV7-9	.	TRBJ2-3	TGTGCCAGCAGCTTAGGGTTAACAGGGAGCACAGATACGCAGTATTTT	CASSLGLTGSTDTQYF
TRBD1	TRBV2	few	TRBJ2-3	TGTGCCAGCGTGGACAGGCGGAGCACAGATACGCAGTATTTT	CASVDRRSTDTQYF